This TCR beta chain came from a study of blood T cell repertoires in COVID-19. Study background: The United States, Italy and Spain were the sources of the acute and convalescent COVID-19 samples. Sample material is recorded as cDNA or gDNA derived from T cells, B-cell-depleted T cells, or PBMCs.

The cohort comprised adults aged roughly 18 to 100 years residing in approximately 25 US areas. Assignments of participants to cohorts depended upon their own reported clinical history. Trimming stripped 2 bases from V and 7 bases from J, with 17 bases between. CDR3 size: 15 residues. Sequenced by immunoSEQ multiplex PCR; TCRdb stores in-frame clones only, minus some. The sample consists of fewer than 250,000 clones, approximately 86% of them appearing once. The clonotype originates from a woman aged 30 to 39 with acute COVID-19. Sequencing used PBMCs or T cells enriched from blood (not recorded which). The chain couples TRBV23-1 to TRBJ1-2; TRBD1 is a possible D gene (6 bases). TRBV23-1 is an ORF; its function is uncertain. The CDR3 loop reads CASSQVPGEDSGYTF. CDR3 coding DNA: TGCGCCAGCAGTCAAGTCCCAGGGGAAGACTCTGGCTACACCTTC.